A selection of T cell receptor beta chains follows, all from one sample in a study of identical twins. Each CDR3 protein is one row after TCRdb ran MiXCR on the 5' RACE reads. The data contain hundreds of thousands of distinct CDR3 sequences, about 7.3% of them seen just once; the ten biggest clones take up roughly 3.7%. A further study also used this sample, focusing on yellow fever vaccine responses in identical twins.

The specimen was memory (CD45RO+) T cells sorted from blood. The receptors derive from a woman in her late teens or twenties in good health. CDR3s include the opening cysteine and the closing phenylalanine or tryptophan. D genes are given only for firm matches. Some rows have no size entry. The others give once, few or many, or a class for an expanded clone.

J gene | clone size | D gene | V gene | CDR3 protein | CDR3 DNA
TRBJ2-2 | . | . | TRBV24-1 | CATSDPTQGEVGELFF | TGTGCCACCAGTGACCCAACCCAGGGGGAGGTCGGGGAGCTGTTTTTT
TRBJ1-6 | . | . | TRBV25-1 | CASSERDKRPHF | TGTGCCAGCAGTGAAAGGGACAAACGCCCCCACTTT
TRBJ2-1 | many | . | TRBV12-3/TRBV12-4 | CASSQSVGSSYNEQFF | TGTGCCAGCAGCCAATCCGTGGGGAGCTCCTACAATGAGCAGTTCTTC
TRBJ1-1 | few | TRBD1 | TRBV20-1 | CSASGGGTHTEAFF | TGCAGTGCGTCAGGAGGGGGCACCCACACTGAAGCTTTCTTT
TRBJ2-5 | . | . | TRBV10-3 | CAISDLRGQETQYF | TGTGCCATCAGTGACCTTAGGGGGCAAGAGACCCAGTACTTC
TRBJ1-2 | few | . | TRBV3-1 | CASSLSTVQTYGYTF | TGTGCCAGCAGCCTCTCGACAGTGCAAACCTATGGCTACACCTTC
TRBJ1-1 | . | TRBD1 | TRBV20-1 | CSASPGQLPHTEAFF | TGCAGTGCTAGTCCGGGACAGTTACCACACACTGAAGCTTTCTTT
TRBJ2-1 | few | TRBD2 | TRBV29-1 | CSVRGGSLSYNEQFF | TGCAGCGTTCGTGGCGGGAGCCTCTCCTACAATGAGCAGTTCTTC
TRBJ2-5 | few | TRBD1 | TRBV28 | CASSFNRGSGVTQYF | TGTGCCAGCAGTTTTAACAGGGGGTCGGGGGTGACCCAGTACTTC
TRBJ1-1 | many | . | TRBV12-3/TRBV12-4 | CASTQSGGNTEAFF | TGTGCCAGCACTCAATCCGGGGGCAACACTGAAGCTTTCTTT
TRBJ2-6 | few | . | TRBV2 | CARGASQSGANVLTF | TGTGCCAGGGGGGCATCACAGTCTGGGGCCAACGTCCTGACTTTC
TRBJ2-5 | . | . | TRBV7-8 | CASSFLTQETQYF | TGTGCCAGCAGCTTCCTGACACAAGAGACCCAGTACTTC
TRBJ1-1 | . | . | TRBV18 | CASSHTQSPPNTEAFF | TGTGCCAGCTCACATACTCAGTCCCCACCGAACACTGAAGCTTTCTTT
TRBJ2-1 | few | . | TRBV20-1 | CSADGGGAHNEQFF | TGCAGTGCAGATGGAGGGGGGGCCCACAATGAGCAGTTCTTC
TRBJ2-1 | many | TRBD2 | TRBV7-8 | CASSLEPSGDVMAYNEQFF | TGTGCCAGCAGCTTAGAGCCTAGCGGGGACGTTATGGCTTACAATGAGCAGTTCTTC
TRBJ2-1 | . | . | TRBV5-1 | CASSLAGVDLNNEQFF | TGCGCCAGCAGCTTGGCCGGGGTAGACTTGAACAATGAGCAGTTCTTC
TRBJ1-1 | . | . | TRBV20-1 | CSARDQGYTEAFF | TGCAGTGCTAGAGATCAGGGCTACACTGAAGCTTTCTTT
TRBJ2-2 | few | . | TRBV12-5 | CASGRLGGTGELFF | TGTGCTAGTGGTCGACTAGGGGGAACCGGGGAGCTGTTTTTT
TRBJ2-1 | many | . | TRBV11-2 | CASSSNINAAWGYNEQFF | TGTGCCAGCAGTTCTAATATTAACGCGGCATGGGGATACAATGAGCAGTTCTTC
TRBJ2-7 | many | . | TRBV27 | CASSLGFLYEQYF | TGTGCCAGCAGTTTAGGTTTTCTCTACGAGCAGTACTTC
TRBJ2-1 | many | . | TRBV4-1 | CASSQDNEQFF | TGCGCCAGCAGCCAGGACAATGAGCAGTTCTTC
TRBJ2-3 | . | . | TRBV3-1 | CASSQGRGTWGTDTQYF | TGTGCCAGCAGCCAAGGACGGGGGACGTGGGGCACAGATACGCAGTATTTT
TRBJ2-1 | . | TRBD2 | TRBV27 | CASSRGAGGGNEQFF | TGTGCCAGCAGCCGAGGAGCGGGGGGAGGCAATGAGCAGTTCTTC
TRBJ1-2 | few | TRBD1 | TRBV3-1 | CASSKTGAEGYTF | TGTGCCAGCAGCAAAACAGGGGCGGAAGGCTACACCTTC
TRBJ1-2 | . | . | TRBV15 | CATSRDLEGLKGYTF | TGTGCCACCAGCAGAGATTTGGAAGGGTTGAAGGGCTACACCTTC
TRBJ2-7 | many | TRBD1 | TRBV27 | CASSQTGVGYEQYF | TGTGCCAGCAGTCAAACAGGGGTTGGTTACGAGCAGTACTTC
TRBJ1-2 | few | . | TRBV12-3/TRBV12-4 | CASRMGYGHGYTF | TGTGCCAGCAGAATGGGGTATGGCCATGGCTACACCTTC
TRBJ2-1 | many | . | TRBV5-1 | CASTISGFSEQFF | TGCGCCAGCACCATTTCGGGATTTAGTGAGCAGTTCTTC
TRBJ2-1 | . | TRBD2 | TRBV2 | CASCWEYITSGETYNEQFF | TGTGCCAGCTGCTGGGAGTATATTACGAGCGGGGAAACCTACAATGAGCAGTTCTTC
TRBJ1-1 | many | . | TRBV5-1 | CASSRDKMNTEAFF | TGCGCCAGCAGCCGGGACAAAATGAACACTGAAGCTTTCTTT
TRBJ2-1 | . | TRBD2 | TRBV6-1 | CASTKAGGDYNEQFF | TGTGCCAGCACCAAAGCGGGAGGGGATTACAATGAGCAGTTCTTC
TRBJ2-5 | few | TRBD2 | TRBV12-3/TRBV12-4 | CASSPRLAGDETQYF | TGTGCCAGCAGTCCGCGACTAGCGGGGGACGAGACCCAGTACTTC
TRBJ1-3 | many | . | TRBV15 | CATSRNSDSGNTIYF | TGTGCCACCAGCAGAAATTCTGACTCTGGAAACACCATATATTTT
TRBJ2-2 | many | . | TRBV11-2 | CASSSLQQSTGELFF | TGTGCCAGCAGCTCCTTACAGCAGAGCACCGGGGAGCTGTTTTTT
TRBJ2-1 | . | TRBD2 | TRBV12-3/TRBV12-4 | CASSLRWGGRANNEQFF | TGTGCCAGCAGTTTAAGGTGGGGCGGGAGGGCCAACAATGAGCAGTTCTTC
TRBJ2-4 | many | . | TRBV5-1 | CASSLEAKNIQYF | TGCGCCAGCAGCTTGGAGGCCAAAAACATTCAGTACTTC
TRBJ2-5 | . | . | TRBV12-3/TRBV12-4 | CASSLRGTETQYF | TGTGCCAGCAGTTTACGGGGGACGGAGACCCAGTACTTC
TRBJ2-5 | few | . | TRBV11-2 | CASSSTSAELKETQYF | TGTGCCAGCAGCTCAACATCGGCGGAACTCAAAGAGACCCAGTACTTC
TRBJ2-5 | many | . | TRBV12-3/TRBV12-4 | CASSFNAGPGETQYF | TGTGCCAGCAGTTTTAACGCCGGACCCGGGGAGACCCAGTACTTC
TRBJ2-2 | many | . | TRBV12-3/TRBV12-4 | CASSLGGPIPTGELFF | TGTGCCAGCAGTTTAGGGGGACCGATTCCGACCGGGGAGCTGTTTTTT
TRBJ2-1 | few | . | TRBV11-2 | CASSRHEDPPRGNEQFF | TGTGCCAGCAGCCGCCATGAGGACCCCCCGAGGGGCAATGAGCAGTTCTTC
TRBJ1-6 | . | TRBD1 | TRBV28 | CASSFLTPDRWSSYNSPLHF | TGTGCCAGCAGTTTTCTGACCCCGGACAGGTGGAGCTCCTATAATTCACCCCTCCACTTT
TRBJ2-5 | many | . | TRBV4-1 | CASSQVLVGETQYF | TGCGCCAGCAGCCAAGTCCTAGTAGGGGAGACCCAGTACTTC
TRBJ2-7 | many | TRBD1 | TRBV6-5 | CASSYGTGGLNEQYF | TGTGCCAGCAGTTATGGGACAGGGGGATTGAACGAGCAGTACTTC
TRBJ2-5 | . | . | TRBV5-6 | CASSLVAPQETQYF | TGTGCCAGCAGCTTGGTGGCGCCCCAAGAGACCCAGTACTTC
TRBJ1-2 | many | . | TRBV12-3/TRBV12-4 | CASSFGQAPYLYGYTF | TGTGCCAGCAGTTTTGGGCAGGCTCCCTACCTCTATGGCTACACCTTC
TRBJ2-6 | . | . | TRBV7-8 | CASSLGVAGANVLTF | TGTGCCAGCAGCTTAGGGGTTGCTGGGGCCAACGTCCTGACTTTC
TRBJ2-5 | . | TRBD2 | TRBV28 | CASSNSGAYQETQYF | TGTGCCAGCAGCAATAGCGGGGCGTACCAAGAGACCCAGTACTTC
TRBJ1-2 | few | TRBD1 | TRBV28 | CASNPDRGFLNYGYTF | TGTGCCAGCAACCCGGACAGGGGATTCCTTAACTATGGCTACACCTTC
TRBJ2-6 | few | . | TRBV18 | CASSQYSGANVLTF | TGTGCCAGCTCACAGTACTCTGGGGCCAACGTCCTGACTTTC
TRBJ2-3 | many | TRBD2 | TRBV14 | CASSQHWLAGGTDTQYF | TGTGCCAGCAGCCAACATTGGCTAGCGGGAGGCACAGATACGCAGTATTTT
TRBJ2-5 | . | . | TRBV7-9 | CASSSEGGSQYF | TGTGCCAGCAGCTCAGAGGGCGGGTCCCAGTACTTC
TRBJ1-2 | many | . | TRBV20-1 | CSARIWGADYGDTF | TGCAGTGCTAGAATATGGGGGGCAGACTATGGCGACACCTTC
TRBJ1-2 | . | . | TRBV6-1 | CASRVIGSVYGYTF | TGTGCCAGCAGAGTCATAGGGTCGGTTTATGGCTACACCTTC
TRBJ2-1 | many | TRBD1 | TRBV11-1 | CASSSMLGGVQINYNEQFF | TGTGCCAGCAGCTCAATGTTAGGGGGCGTTCAAATTAACTACAATGAGCAGTTCTTC
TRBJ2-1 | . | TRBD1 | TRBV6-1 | CASSAEPGQGRDEQFF | TGTGCCAGCAGTGCAGAGCCGGGACAGGGGAGGGATGAGCAGTTCTTC
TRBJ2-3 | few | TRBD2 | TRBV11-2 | CASSPVQLAGVPDTQYF | TGTGCCAGCAGCCCCGTGCAACTAGCGGGAGTCCCAGATACGCAGTATTTT
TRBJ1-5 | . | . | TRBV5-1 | CASSLTGNNQPQHF | TGCGCCAGCAGCTTAACAGGGAACAATCAGCCCCAGCATTTT
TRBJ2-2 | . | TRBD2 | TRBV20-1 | CSVKTSGGVNTAELFF | TGCAGTGTTAAGACTAGCGGGGGGGTGAACACCGCTGAGCTGTTTTTT